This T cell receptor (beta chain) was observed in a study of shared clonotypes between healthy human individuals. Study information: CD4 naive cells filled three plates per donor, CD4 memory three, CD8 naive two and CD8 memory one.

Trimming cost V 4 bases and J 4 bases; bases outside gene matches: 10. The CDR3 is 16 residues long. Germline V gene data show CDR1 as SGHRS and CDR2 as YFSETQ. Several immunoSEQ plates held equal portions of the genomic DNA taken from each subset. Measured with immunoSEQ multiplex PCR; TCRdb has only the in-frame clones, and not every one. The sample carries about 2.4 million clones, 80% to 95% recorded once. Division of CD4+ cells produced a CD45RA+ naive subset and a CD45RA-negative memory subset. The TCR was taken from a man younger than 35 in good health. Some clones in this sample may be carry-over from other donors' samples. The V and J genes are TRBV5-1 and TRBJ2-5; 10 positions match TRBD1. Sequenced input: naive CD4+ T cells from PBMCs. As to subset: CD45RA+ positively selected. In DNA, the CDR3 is TGCGCCAGCAGCATCGCGGGACAGGGGTCGGGAGAGACCCAGTACTTC. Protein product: CASSIAGQGSGETQYF.